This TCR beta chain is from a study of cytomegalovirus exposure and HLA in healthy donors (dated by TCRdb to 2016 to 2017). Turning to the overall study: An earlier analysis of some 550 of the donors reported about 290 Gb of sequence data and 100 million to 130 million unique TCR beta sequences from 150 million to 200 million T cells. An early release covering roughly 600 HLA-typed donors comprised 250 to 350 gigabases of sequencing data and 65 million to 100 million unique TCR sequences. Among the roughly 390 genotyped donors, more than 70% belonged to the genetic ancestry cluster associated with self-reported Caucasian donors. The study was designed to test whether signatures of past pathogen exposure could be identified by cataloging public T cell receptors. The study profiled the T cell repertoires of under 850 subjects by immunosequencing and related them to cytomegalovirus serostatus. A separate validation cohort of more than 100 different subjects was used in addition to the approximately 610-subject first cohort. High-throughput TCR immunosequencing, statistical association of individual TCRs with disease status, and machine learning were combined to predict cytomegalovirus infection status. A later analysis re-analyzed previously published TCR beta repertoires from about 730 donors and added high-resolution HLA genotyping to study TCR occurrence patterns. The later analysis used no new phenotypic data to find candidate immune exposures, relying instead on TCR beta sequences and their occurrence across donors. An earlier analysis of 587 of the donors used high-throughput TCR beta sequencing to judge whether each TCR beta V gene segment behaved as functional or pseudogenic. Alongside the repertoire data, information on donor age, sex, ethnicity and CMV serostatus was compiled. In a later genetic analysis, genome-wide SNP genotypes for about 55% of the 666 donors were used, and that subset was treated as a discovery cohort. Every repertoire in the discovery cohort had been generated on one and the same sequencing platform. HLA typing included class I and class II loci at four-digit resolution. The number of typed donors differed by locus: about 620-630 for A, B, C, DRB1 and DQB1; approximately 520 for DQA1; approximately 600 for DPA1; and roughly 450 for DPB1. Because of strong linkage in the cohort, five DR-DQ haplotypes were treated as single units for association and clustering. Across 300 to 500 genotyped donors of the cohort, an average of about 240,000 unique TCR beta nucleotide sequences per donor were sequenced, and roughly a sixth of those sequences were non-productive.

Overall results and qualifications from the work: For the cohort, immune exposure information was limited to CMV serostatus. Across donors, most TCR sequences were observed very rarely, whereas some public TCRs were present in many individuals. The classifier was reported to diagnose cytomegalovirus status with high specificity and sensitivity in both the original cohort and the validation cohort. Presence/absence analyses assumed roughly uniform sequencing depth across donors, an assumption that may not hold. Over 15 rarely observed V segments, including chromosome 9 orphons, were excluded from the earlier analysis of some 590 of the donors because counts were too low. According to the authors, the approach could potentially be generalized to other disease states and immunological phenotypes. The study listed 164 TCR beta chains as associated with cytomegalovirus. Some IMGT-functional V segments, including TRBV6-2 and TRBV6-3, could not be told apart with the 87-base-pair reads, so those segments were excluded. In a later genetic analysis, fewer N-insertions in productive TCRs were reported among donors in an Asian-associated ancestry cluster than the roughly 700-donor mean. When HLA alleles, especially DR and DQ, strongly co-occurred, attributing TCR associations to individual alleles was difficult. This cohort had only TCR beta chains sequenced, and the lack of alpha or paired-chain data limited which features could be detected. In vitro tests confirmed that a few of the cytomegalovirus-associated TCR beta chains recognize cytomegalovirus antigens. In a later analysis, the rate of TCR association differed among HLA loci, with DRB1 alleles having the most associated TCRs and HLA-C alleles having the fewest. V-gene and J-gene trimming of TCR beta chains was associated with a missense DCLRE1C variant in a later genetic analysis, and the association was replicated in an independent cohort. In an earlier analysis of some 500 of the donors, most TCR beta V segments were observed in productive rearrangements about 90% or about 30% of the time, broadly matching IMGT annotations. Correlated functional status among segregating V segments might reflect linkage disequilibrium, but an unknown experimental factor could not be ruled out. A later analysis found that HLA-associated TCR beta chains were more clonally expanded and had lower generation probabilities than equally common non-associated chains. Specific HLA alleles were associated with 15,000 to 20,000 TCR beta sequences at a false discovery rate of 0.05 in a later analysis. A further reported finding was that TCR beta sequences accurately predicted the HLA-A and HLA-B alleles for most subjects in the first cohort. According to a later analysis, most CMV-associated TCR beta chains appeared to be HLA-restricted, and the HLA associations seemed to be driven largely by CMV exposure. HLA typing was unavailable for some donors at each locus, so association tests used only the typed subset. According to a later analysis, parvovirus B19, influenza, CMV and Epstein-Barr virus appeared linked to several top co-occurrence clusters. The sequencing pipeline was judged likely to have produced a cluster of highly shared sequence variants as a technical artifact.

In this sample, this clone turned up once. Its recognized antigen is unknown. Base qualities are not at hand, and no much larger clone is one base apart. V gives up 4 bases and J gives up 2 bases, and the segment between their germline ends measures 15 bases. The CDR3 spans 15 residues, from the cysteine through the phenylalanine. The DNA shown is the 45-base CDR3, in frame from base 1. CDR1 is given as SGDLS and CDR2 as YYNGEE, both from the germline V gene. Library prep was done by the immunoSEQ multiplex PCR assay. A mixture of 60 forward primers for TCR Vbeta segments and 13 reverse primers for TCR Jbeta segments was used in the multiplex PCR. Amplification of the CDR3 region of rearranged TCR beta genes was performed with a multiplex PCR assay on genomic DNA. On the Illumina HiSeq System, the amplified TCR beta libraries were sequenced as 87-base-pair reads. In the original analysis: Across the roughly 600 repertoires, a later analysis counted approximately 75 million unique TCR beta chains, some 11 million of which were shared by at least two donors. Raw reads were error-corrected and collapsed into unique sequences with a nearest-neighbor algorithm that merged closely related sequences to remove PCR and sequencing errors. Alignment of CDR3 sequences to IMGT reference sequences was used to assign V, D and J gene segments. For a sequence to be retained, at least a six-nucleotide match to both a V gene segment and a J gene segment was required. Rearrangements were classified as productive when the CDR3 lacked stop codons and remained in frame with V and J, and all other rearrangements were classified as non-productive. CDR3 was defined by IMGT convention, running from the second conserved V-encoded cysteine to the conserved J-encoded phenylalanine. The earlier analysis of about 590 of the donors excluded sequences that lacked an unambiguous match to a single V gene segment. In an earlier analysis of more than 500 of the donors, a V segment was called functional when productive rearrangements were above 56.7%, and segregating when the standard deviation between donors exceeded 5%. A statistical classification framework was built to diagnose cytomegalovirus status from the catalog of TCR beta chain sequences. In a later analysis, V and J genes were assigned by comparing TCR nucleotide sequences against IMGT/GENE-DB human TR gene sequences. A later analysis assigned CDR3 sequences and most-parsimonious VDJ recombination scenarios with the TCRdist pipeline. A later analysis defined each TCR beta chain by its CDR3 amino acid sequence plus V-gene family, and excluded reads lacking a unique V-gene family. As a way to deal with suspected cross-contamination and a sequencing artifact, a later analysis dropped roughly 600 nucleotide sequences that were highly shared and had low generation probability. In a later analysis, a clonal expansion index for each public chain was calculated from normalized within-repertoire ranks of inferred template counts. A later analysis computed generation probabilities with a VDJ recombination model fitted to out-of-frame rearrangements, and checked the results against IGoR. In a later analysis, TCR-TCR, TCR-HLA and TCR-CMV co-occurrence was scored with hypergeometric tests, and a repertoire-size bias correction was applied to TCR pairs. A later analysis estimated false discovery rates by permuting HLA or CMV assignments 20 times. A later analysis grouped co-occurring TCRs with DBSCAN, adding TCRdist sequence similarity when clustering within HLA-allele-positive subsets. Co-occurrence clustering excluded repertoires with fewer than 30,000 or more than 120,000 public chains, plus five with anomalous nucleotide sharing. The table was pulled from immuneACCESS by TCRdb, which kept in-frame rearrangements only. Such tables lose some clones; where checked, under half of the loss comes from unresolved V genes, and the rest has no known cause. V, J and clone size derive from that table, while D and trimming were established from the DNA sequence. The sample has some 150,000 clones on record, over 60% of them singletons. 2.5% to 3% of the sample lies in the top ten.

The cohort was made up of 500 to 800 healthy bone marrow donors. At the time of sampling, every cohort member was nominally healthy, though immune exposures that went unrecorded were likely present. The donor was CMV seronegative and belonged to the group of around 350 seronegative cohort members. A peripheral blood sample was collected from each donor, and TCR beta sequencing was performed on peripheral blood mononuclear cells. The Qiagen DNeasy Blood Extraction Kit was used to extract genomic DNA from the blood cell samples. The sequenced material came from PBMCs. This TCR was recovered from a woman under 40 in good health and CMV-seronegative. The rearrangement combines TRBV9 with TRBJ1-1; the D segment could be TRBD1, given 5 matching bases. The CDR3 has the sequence CASSFSDRPNTEAFF. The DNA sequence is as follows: TGTGCCAGCAGCTTCTCAGACAGACCAAACACTGAAGCTTTCTTT. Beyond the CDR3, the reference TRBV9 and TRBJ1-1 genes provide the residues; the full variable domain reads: DSGVTQTPKHLITATGQRVTLRCSPRSGDLSVYWYQQSLDQGLQFLIQYYNGEERAKGNILERFSAQQFPDLHSELNLSSLELGDSALYFCASSFSDRPNTEAFFGQGTRLTVV.